These T cell receptor beta chains were read from a single sample in a study of T cell repertoires in cytomegalovirus infection. MiXCR, run by TCRdb on the reads, gives a single entry per CDR3 protein. The repertoire holds fewer than 300,000 distinct CDR3 sequences, with about 23% as singletons. Sample: PBMCs. These TCRs come from a human donor in good health (CMV status not recorded). Some clones in this sample may be carry-over from other donors' samples. CDR3s include the opening cysteine and the closing phenylalanine or tryptophan. The D gene is left open where the match is weak. The size field is filled for only some rows; it gives once, few, many or a size class.

CDR3 protein: CASSMPLVGEYYEQYF; CDR3 DNA: TGTGCCAGCAGCATGCCCCTCGTGGGCGAATACTACGAGCAGTACTTC; V gene: TRBV7-3; clone size: many; D gene: .; J gene: TRBJ2-7
CDR3 protein: CSARDWVDNEQFF; CDR3 DNA: TGCAGTGCTAGAGATTGGGTAGACAATGAGCAGTTCTTC; V gene: TRBV20-1; clone size: .; D gene: .; J gene: TRBJ2-1
CDR3 protein: CASSGQGTGSSYEQYF; CDR3 DNA: TGTGCCAGCAGTGGACAGGGAACGGGGAGCTCCTACGAGCAGTACTTC; V gene: TRBV6-4; clone size: .; D gene: TRBD1; J gene: TRBJ2-7
CDR3 protein: CASSSRDRSPPYNEQFF; CDR3 DNA: TGTGCCAGCAGCTCCCGGGACAGGTCCCCACCCTACAATGAGCAGTTCTTC; V gene: TRBV5-4; clone size: .; D gene: TRBD1; J gene: TRBJ2-1
CDR3 protein: CASSFRGNYGYTF; CDR3 DNA: TGTGCCAGCAGTTTTAGGGGGAACTATGGCTACACCTTC; V gene: TRBV28; clone size: many; D gene: .; J gene: TRBJ1-2
CDR3 protein: CASSLLQGAMAFF; CDR3 DNA: TGTGCCAGCAGCTTACTACAGGGGGCTATGGCTTTCTTT; V gene: TRBV11-2; clone size: .; D gene: TRBD1; J gene: TRBJ1-1
CDR3 protein: CASSTWQERSTYEQYF; CDR3 DNA: TGTGCCAGCAGCACCTGGCAGGAGCGGTCAACCTACGAGCAGTACTTC; V gene: TRBV7-4; clone size: few; D gene: .; J gene: TRBJ2-7
CDR3 protein: CASSTERLAKTQYF; CDR3 DNA: TGTGCCAGTAGTACAGAAAGACTAGCGAAGACCCAGTACTTC; V gene: TRBV19; clone size: .; D gene: TRBD2; J gene: TRBJ2-5
CDR3 protein: CSVEDRQRGGPVTGGLFF; CDR3 DNA: TGCAGCGTTGAAGATCGTCAGCGGGGGGGGCCCGTCACCGGGGGGCTGTTTTTT; V gene: TRBV29-1; clone size: .; D gene: TRBD2; J gene: TRBJ2-2
CDR3 protein: CASSLSSGSSTDTQYF; CDR3 DNA: TGTGCCAGCAGCTTATCTAGCGGGTCTAGCACAGATACGCAGTATTTT; V gene: TRBV7-6; clone size: many; D gene: TRBD2; J gene: TRBJ2-3
CDR3 protein: CASSESGPSAYEQYF; CDR3 DNA: TGTGCCAGCAGTGAATCCGGCCCCAGCGCCTACGAGCAGTACTTC; V gene: TRBV2; clone size: .; D gene: .; J gene: TRBJ2-7
CDR3 protein: CASRSSNYEQYF; CDR3 DNA: TGTGCCAGCAGATCCTCAAACTACGAGCAGTACTTC; V gene: TRBV28; clone size: many; D gene: .; J gene: TRBJ2-7
CDR3 protein: CASSAGLPPTQYF; CDR3 DNA: TGTGCCAGCAGTGCGGGACTCCCCCCGACCCAGTACTTC; V gene: TRBV28; clone size: .; D gene: .; J gene: TRBJ2-5
CDR3 protein: CASSLELAGVETQYF; CDR3 DNA: TGTGCCAGCAGCTTGGAACTAGCGGGAGTGGAGACCCAGTACTTC; V gene: TRBV5-4; clone size: .; D gene: TRBD2; J gene: TRBJ2-5
CDR3 protein: CASSPVRAWVYEQYF; CDR3 DNA: TGTGCCAGCAGCCCCGTCCGAGCGTGGGTCTACGAGCAGTACTTC; V gene: TRBV14; clone size: .; D gene: .; J gene: TRBJ2-7